This passage covers 7 T cell receptor beta chains from one sample sequenced in a study of blood T cell repertoires in COVID-19. Profiled with immunoSEQ multiplex PCR; TCRdb holds only in-frame clones, not every one. The sample has 95,000 to 110,000 clones; 84% are singletons. Sequenced material: peripheral blood. These receptor sequences come from a human donor in a cohort sampled during active COVID-19.

This chain links TRBV9 with TRBJ1-2; maybe TRBD1 (6 bases). V lost 3 bases to trimming and J lost 2 bases, with 11 bases between them. Germline V lookup: CDR1 SGDLS, CDR2 YYNGEE. This CDR3 region has 14 residues. CDR3 sequence (DNA): TGTGCCAGCAGCGACCGGGACACGAACTATGGCTACACCTTC. Translating gives CASSDRDTNYGYTF.

This clone was counted ten times or more. The V gene is TRBV7-2, the J gene TRBJ2-2; TRBD1 aligns across 10 bases. CDR1 SGHTA and CDR2 FQGNSA come from the germline V gene. V lost 5 bases to trimming and J lost 5 bases; unmatched junction nucleotides: 8. The CDR3 runs to 16 residues. The CDR3 nucleotides read TGTGCCAGCAGCACTAGACAGGGGGCGGTTACCGGGGAGCTGTTTTTT. The encoded protein is CASSTRQGAVTGELFF.

The chain has TRBV19 and TRBJ1-3; 8 nucleotides match TRBD1. This CDR3 is 16 amino acids long. The germline gives CDR1 LNHDA, CDR2 SQIVND (reference sequence). After removal of 6 bases from V and 2 bases from J, the junction contained 9 bases not matched to a gene. The CDR3 DNA reads TGTGCCAGTAGATCCCGGACAGGGAATACTGGAAACACCATATATTTT. It is translated as CASRSRTGNTGNTIYF.

The chain is built from TRBV2 and TRBJ1-1; 12 nucleotides align to TRBD1. This CDR3 contains 14 residues. Germline trimming cut 4 bases from V and 3 bases from J; bases unmatched to any gene: 0. Germline V CDR1 and CDR2: SNHLY, FYNNEI. Written as DNA, the CDR3 is TGTGCCAGCAGTGGGGACAGGGGGCACACTGAAGCTTTCTTT. Protein product: CASSGDRGHTEAFF. Based on the CDR3 plus reference TRBV2 and TRBJ1-1, the full variable domain is EPEVTQTPSHQVTQMGQEVILRCVPISNHLYFYWYRQILGQKVEFLVSFYNNEISEKSEIFDDQFSVERPDGSNFTLKIRSTKLEDSAMYFCASSGDRGHTEAFFGQGTRLTVV.

This chain links TRBV5-4 with TRBJ2-1, with D possibly matching TRBD2 (7 bases). Trimming took 4 bases from V and 8 from J, leaving 19 bases between them. Germline CDR1 SGHNT, CDR2 YYREEE (reference sequence). This CDR3 has 15 amino acids. For the CDR3, the DNA is TGTGCCAGCAGCCCCGGGGAGGGGGTCATTTATGAGCAGTTCTTC. It specifies CASSPGEGVIYEQFF.

The V and J genes are TRBV18 and TRBJ1-1, with D perhaps matching TRBD1 (6 bases). The V gene lost 6 bases and the J gene lost 8 bases, with 10 bases spanning the gap. Germline V lookup: CDR1 KGHSH, CDR2 LQKENI. This CDR3 has 11 residues. DNA for the CDR3: TGTGCCAGCTCGCCTGGGGGCGAAGCTTTCTTT. Its protein product is CASSPGGEAFF.

V and J are TRBV7-9 and TRBJ1-1, with D possibly matching TRBD1 (6 bases). CDR3 size: 15 residues. Germline V gives CDR1 SEHNR, CDR2 FQNEAQ (reference sequence). Trimming took off 1 base at V and 0 bases at J, with 9 bases between the two ends. CDR3: CASSLEGTLNTEAFF. CDR3 bases: TGTGCCAGCAGCTTAGAGGGGACACTGAACACTGAAGCTTTCTTT.